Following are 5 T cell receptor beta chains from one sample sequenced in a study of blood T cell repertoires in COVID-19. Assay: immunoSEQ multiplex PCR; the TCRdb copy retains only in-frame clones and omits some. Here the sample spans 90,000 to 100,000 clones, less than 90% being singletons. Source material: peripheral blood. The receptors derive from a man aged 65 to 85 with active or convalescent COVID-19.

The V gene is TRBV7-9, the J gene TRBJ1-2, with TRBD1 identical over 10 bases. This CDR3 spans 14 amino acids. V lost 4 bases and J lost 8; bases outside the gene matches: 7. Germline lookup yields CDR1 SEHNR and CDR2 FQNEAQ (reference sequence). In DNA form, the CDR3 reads TGTGCCAGCAGCTATGACAGGGGGCGGATAGGCTACACCTTC. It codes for CASSYDRGRIGYTF.

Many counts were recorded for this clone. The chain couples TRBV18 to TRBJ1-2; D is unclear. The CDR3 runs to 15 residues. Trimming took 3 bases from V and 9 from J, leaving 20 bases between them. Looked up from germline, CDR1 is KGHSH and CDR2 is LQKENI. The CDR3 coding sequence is TGTGCCAGCTCACCTTTGGACGGCGCGGGCGGGAGCTACACCTTC. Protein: CASSPLDGAGGSYTF.

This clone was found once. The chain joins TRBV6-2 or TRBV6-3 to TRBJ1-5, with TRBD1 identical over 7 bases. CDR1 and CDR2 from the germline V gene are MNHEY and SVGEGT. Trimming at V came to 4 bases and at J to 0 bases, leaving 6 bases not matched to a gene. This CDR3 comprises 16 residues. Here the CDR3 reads CASSSLQGISNQPQHF. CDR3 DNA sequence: TGTGCCAGCAGTTCTCTACAGGGGATTAGCAATCAGCCCCAGCATTTT.

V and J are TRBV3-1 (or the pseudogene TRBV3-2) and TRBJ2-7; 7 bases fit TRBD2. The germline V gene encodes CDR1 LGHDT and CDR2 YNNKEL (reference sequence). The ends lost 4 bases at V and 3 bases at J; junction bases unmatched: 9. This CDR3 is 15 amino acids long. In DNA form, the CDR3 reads TGTGCCAGCAGCCTCCTCAGCGGGGCAGACTACGAGCAGTACTTC. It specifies CASSLLSGADYEQYF.

CDR3 region: CASSQDSLAGGPRETQYF. CDR3 sequence (DNA): TGTGCCAGCAGCCAAGATTCGCTAGCGGGGGGGCCTCGTGAGACCCAGTACTTC. The J gene is TRBJ2-5, the V gene TRBV3-1 (or the pseudogene TRBV3-2); 12 bases match TRBD2. The germline V gene has CDR1 LGHDT and CDR2 YNNKEL (reference sequence). CDR3 length: 18 amino acids. Losses at the gene ends were 0 bases for V and 5 bases for J; bases not matched to a gene: 10.